These 25 T cell receptor beta chains originate from one sample sequenced in a study of Ad26.COV2.S vaccination and SARS-CoV-2 variants. TCRdb's copy holds only in-frame clones and misses some; the assay was immunoSEQ multiplex PCR. The sample holds roughly 500,000 clones, 87% seen once. Noted treatment: around 19 received Ad26.COV2.S at low or high dose, single or two shots; 5 received placebo; per-sample allocation not given. The investigators took samples on day 63 after the first vaccine or placebo injection. Sequenced material: peripheral blood, taken in a trial of Ad26.COV2.S vaccine versus placebo. The receptors stem from a person aged 18-65 years who received the Ad26.COV2.S COVID-19 vaccine or a placebo.

The chain combines TRBV7-2 with TRBJ2-3; 9 bases agree with TRBD2. V trimming: 5 bases; J trimming: 3 bases; junction bases outside the gene matches: 12. The CDR3 is 17 amino acids. Germline lookup yields CDR1 SGHTA and CDR2 FQGNSA. As DNA, the CDR3 is TGTGCCAGCAGCCCGGATGAGGCGGGAGGGAAAACAGATACGCAGTATTTT. This sequence encodes CASSPDEAGGKTDTQYF.

The V gene is TRBV5-1, the J gene TRBJ2-2; possibly TRBD2 for D (6 bases). The germline V gene encodes CDR1 SGHRS and CDR2 YFSETQ. CDR3 length: 18 amino acids. Deletions cut 1 base from V and 0 bases from J, with 16 bases between. Here the CDR3 reads CASSLNSGRTANTGELFF. The CDR3 bases are TGCGCCAGCAGCTTGAATAGCGGCCGAACCGCGAACACCGGGGAGCTGTTTTTT.

This chain links TRBV5-4 with TRBJ2-7; no reliable D call. Trimming shortened V by 4 bases and J by 2 bases, and 13 bases separated the two germline ends. From germline, CDR1 is SGHNT and CDR2 YYREEE (reference sequence). This CDR3 region has 14 residues. CDR3 sequence: CASSDGTNPYEQYF. DNA for the CDR3: TGTGCCAGCAGCGACGGAACGAATCCCTACGAGCAGTACTTC.

The table lists this clone with a count of one. V gene TRBV10-3 combines with J gene TRBJ2-3; 13 bases line up with TRBD2. Germline CDR1 and CDR2: ENHRY and SYGVKD. The CDR3 extends over 15 amino acids. Unmatched junction bases numbered 2, after V lost 2 bases and J lost 6 bases. CDR3 sequence reads: CAISEGLAGADTQYF. The CDR3 bases are TGTGCCATCAGTGAGGGACTAGCGGGAGCGGATACGCAGTATTTT.

The chain employs TRBV28 and TRBJ2-7; D might be TRBD2 (6 bases). This CDR3 spans 12 amino acids. Germline loops: CDR1 MDHEN, CDR2 SYDVKM. The CDR3 bases are TGTGCTACGAGGGAGGAGGCCTACGAGCAGTACTTC. Protein sequence: CATREEAYEQYF.

The V gene is TRBV5-5, the J gene TRBJ1-1; D is ambiguous. This CDR3 is 13 amino acids long. Trimming stripped 5 bases from V and 2 bases from J, with 10 bases between. Germline CDR1 is SGHKS and CDR2 is YYEKEE (reference sequence). CDR3 DNA sequence: TGTGCCAGCAGGAACTTGGCCAACACTGAAGCTTTCTTT. Protein sequence: CASRNLANTEAFF.

This chain joins TRBV5-4 and TRBJ1-1, with D perhaps TRBD1 (5 bases). The V gene lost 1 base and the J gene lost 3 bases, with 10 bases spanning the gap. Germline V gives CDR1 SGHNT, CDR2 YYREEE (reference sequence). There are 14 residues in the CDR3. CDR3 sequence: CASSLTGDHTEAFF. The DNA of the CDR3 is TGTGCCAGCAGCTTGACAGGAGACCACACTGAAGCTTTCTTT.

This chain joins TRBV4-3 and TRBJ1-3, with D possibly TRBD1 on 5 matching bases. Germline CDR1 reads LGHNA; CDR2 reads YSLEER. Trimming removed 4 bases at V and 3 bases at J, with 22 bases between. The CDR3 spans 18 residues. The CDR3 DNA reads TGCGCCAGCAGCCTTCACGCCCGCGGACAATCGATTGGAAACACCATATATTTT. It codes for CASSLHARGQSIGNTIYF.

The rearrangement uses TRBV18 and TRBJ2-1, with TRBD1 matching over 8 bases. Looked up from germline, CDR1 is KGHSH and CDR2 is LQKENI. Germline trimming cut 8 bases from V and 7 bases from J; bases unmatched to any gene: 13. The CDR3 totals 15 residues. In DNA form, the CDR3 reads TGTGCCAGCGCCGAGACCCTGGGACAGGTAAATGAGCAGTTCTTC. Its protein is CASAETLGQVNEQFF.

This chain connects TRBV19 to TRBJ2-2, with D possibly being TRBD1 (6 bases). The CDR3 extends over 15 amino acids. Looked up from germline, CDR1 is LNHDA and CDR2 is SQIVND (reference sequence). V was clipped by 4 bases and J by 9 bases, with 18 bases between them. For the CDR3, the DNA is TGTGCCAGTAGTAGCACAGGGTTTGTCCCCCGGGAGCTGTTTTTT. This gives the protein CASSSTGFVPRELFF.

The rearrangement links TRBV20-1 to TRBJ1-2, with 10 bases matching TRBD1. The CDR3 runs 15 residues. Per the germline V gene, CDR1 is DFQATT and CDR2 is SNEGSKA (reference sequence). With V trimmed by 3 bases and J by 6 bases, 10 bases remained unmatched. CDR3 DNA sequence: TGCAGTGCTAGTAACCCGGGACAGGGGACCCATGGCTACACCTTC. This encodes CSASNPGQGTHGYTF.

V usage is TRBV5-5 and J usage is TRBJ1-4; D call uncertain. CDR1 SGHKS and CDR2 YYEKEE come from the germline V gene (reference sequence). This CDR3 has 15 residues. V was cut by 0 bases and J by 1 base, with 7 bases left in between. CDR3 region: CASSLVHKTNEKLFF. The CDR3 coding sequence is TGTGCCAGCAGCTTGGTCCATAAAACTAATGAAAAACTGTTTTTT.

This rearrangement joins TRBV4-1 to TRBJ2-1, with D perhaps matching TRBD2 (6 bases). The germline gives CDR1 MGHRA, CDR2 YSYEKL. V lost 0 bases, J lost 9 bases, and 12 bases lay in between. The CDR3 is 14 residues long. DNA for the CDR3: TGCGCCAGCAGCCAAGAGGAGGGACTTAGTGAGCAGTTCTTC. This codes for CASSQEEGLSEQFF.

The chain has TRBV19 and TRBJ1-4; D is perhaps TRBD1 (6 bases). Germline V gives CDR1 LNHDA, CDR2 SQIVND (reference sequence). V was clipped by 3 bases and J by 5 bases, with 10 bases between them. There are 14 residues in the CDR3. CDR3 loop: CASSIAGVNEKLFF. CDR3 DNA: TGTGCCAGTAGTATCGCAGGGGTGAATGAAAAACTGTTTTTT.

The chain carries TRBV19 and TRBJ2-7; D unresolved. The V and J ends lost 5 bases and 3 bases respectively, with 11 bases between them. The germline V gene has CDR1 LNHDA and CDR2 SQIVND (reference sequence). CDR3 length: 13 residues. The CDR3 coding sequence is TGTGCCAGTAGTCCCTCTCTAATCTACGAGCAGTACTTC. Translation gives CASSPSLIYEQYF.

In this sample, this clone turned up once. The chain links TRBV29-1 to TRBJ1-1; perhaps TRBD1 as D (5 bases). The CDR3 is made up of 13 amino acids. Trimming removed 6 bases at V and 5 bases at J, with 16 bases between. Per the germline V gene, CDR1 is SQVTM and CDR2 is ANQGSEA. CDR3: CSVKSGMMTEAFF. The CDR3 nucleotides read TGCAGCGTAAAGTCAGGGATGATGACTGAAGCTTTCTTT.

This chain links TRBV9 with TRBJ2-1; 8 bases are shared with TRBD1. Germline-derived CDR1 and CDR2 are SGDLS and YYNGEE. Losses at the gene ends were 2 bases for V and 6 bases for J; bases not matched to a gene: 1. CDR3 length equals 13 residues. CDR3 nucleotides: TGTGCCAGCAGCGTCACAGGGGGCAATGAGCAGTTCTTC. It encodes CASSVTGGNEQFF.

The CDR3 DNA reads as TGTGCCAGTAGTATAGGTGCGGGGCCCTACGAGCAGTACTTC. It encodes CASSIGAGPYEQYF. This chain joins TRBV19 and TRBJ2-7, with D maybe TRBD2 (6 bases). The CDR3 extends over 14 amino acids. The V end lost 1 base, the J end lost 2 bases, and 9 bases lay between the germline ends. CDR1 and CDR2 from the germline V gene are LNHDA and SQIVND (reference sequence).

J is TRBJ2-5 and V is TRBV2, with D possibly TRBD1 on 6 matching bases. Germline V gene data show CDR1 as SNHLY and CDR2 as FYNNEI. The CDR3 spans 14 residues. The V end was cut by 5 bases, the J end by 0 bases, with 10 bases between. Here the CDR3 DNA reads TGTGCCAGCAGTCCCACAGGGTACCAAGAGACCCAGTACTTC. Amino acids: CASSPTGYQETQYF. Drawing the rest from reference TRBV2 and TRBJ2-5, the complete variable domain is EPEVTQTPSHQVTQMGQEVILRCVPISNHLYFYWYRQILGQKVEFLVSFYNNEISEKSEIFDDQFSVERPDGSNFTLKIRSTKLEDSAMYFCASSPTGYQETQYFGPGTRLLVL.

The CDR3 DNA reads TGTGCCAGCAGTCCAGAGGGGGCGGGAGCGAACGAGCAGTACTTC. This translates into CASSPEGAGANEQYF. The chain recombines TRBV28 with TRBJ2-7; D is perhaps TRBD1 or TRBD2 (7 bases each). The CDR3 has 15 residues. The germline CDR1 and CDR2 sequences are MDHEN and SYDVKM. The V end lost 5 bases, the J end lost 5 bases, and 19 bases lay between the germline ends. Full variable domain (missing parts from reference TRBV28 and TRBJ2-7): DVKVTQSSRYLVKRTGEKVFLECVQDMDHENMFWYRQDPGLGLRLIYFSYDVKMKEKGDIPEGYSVSREKKERFSLILESASTNQTSMYLCASSPEGAGANEQYFGPGTRLTVT.

The gene calls are TRBV28 and TRBJ2-3; D is undetermined. The CDR3 covers 12 residues. V was trimmed by 6 bases and J by 2 bases, leaving 6 bases between them. Germline CDR1 reads MDHEN; CDR2 reads SYDVKM. The CDR3 coding sequence is TGTGCCAGCAGCGCCCTCACAGATACGCAGTATTTT. Translated, it gives CASSALTDTQYF.

The chain has TRBV28 and TRBJ2-2; 7 nucleotides align to TRBD1. CDR3 size: 14 residues. CDR1 is MDHEN and CDR2 is SYDVKM in the germline V gene. V trimming: 6 bases; J trimming: 7 bases; junction bases outside the gene matches: 8. CDR3 sequence (DNA): TGTGCCAGCAGACGACAAAGGGACAGCGGGGAGCTGTTTTTT. It yields the protein CASRRQRDSGELFF.

J is TRBJ2-1 and V is TRBV29-1; D is unclear. The V end lost 4 bases, the J end lost 4 bases, and 11 bases lay between the germline ends. CDR1 is SQVTM, CDR2 ANQGSEA, per germline. This CDR3 comprises 13 residues. DNA for the CDR3: TGCAGCGTTGGACTTCAAATTTACAATGAGCAGTTCTTC. Amino acids: CSVGLQIYNEQFF.

The chain links TRBV4-1 to TRBJ1-3; D perhaps matches TRBD1 (5 bases). The CDR3 consists of 13 residues. Trimming took off 5 bases at V and 4 bases at J, with 9 bases between the two ends. Germline values: CDR1 MGHRA, CDR2 YSYEKL. This chain's CDR3 is CASSSGFGNTIYF. Here the CDR3 DNA reads TGCGCCAGCAGCTCAGGGTTCGGAAACACCATATATTTT.

The chain employs TRBV27 and TRBJ2-5, with D perhaps matching TRBD1 (6 bases). Trimming removed 4 bases from V and 2 bases from J, with 8 bases in between. Germline V CDR1 and CDR2: MNHEY, SMNVEV (reference sequence). The CDR3 sequence is 13 residues long. CDR3 nucleotide sequence: TGTGCCAGCAGTTCGGACAGTCAAGAGACCCAGTACTTC. It is translated as CASSSDSQETQYF.